This T cell receptor (beta chain) was retrieved from a study of cytomegalovirus exposure and HLA in healthy donors. The study ran its PCR with 60 Vbeta and 13 Jbeta primers. Profiling relied on immunoSEQ multiplex PCR, and the TCRdb table lists in-frame clones only, not all of them. The top ten clones hold 1% to 1.5% of a sample with around 190,000 clones, 8.5% to 10% of them seen once. Comment on this clone: Its antigen is undetermined.

Overall study findings and caveats: For most TCR sequences rarity was the rule, although some public TCRs occurred in many donors. Near-uniform donor sequencing depth was presumed by presence/absence analyses. Later analysis found that TCR beta chains associated with HLA were more clonally expanded than other, equally common chains.

The CDR3 spans 13 residues. From germline, CDR1 is KGHSH and CDR2 LQKENI. V dropped 6 bases and J dropped 4 bases, with 12 bases sitting between them. This sequence joins TRBV18 and TRBJ1-2; D gene unclear. The sample consisted of PBMCs. This receptor was identified in a woman in her twenties or thirties in good health and CMV-seropositive. CDR3 region: CASSPGETYGYTF. The CDR3 coding sequence is TGTGCCAGCTCTCCCGGGGAAACCTATGGCTACACCTTC.